This passage covers 27 T cell receptor beta chains from one sample sequenced in a study of T cell clonotyping in hematopoietic cell transplantation. Sequencing used immunoSEQ multiplex PCR; TCRdb keeps in-frame clones, though not all of them. Among 26,000 or so clones listed, roughly 95% were seen once. The sequencing input was peripheral blood mononuclear cells. The receptor set was obtained from a man over 45 in good health. Some clones in this sample may be carry-over from other donors' samples.

The chain has TRBV5-6 and TRBJ2-7; 8 bases align to TRBD1. The CDR3 sequence is 17 residues long. V lost 2 bases and J lost 5; bases outside the gene matches: 15. Germline lookup yields CDR1 SGHDT and CDR2 YYEEEE. As DNA, the CDR3 is TGTGCCAGCAGCTTATCTCCAGGGACAGGTGGTATACACGAGCAGTACTTC. This sequence encodes CASSLSPGTGGIHEQYF.

The chain uses TRBV28 and TRBJ1-4; no clear D. The CDR3 covers 15 residues. V lost 6 bases, J lost 0 bases, and 11 bases lay in between. Germline values: CDR1 MDHEN, CDR2 SYDVKM. The CDR3 DNA reads TGTGCCAGCAGGATGACCCCCTCAACTAATGAAAAACTGTTTTTT. Encoded protein: CASRMTPSTNEKLFF.

The count of this clone is one. V and J are TRBV5-1 and TRBJ2-5; 13 bases are a match to TRBD2. The V segment lost 4 bases and the J segment 2 bases; nucleotides outside the gene matches: 5. CDR1 and CDR2 from the germline V gene are SGHRS and YFSETQ. The CDR3 is 16 amino acids. The CDR3 bases are TGCGCCAGCAGCCCGGGACTAGCGGGGAGACAAGAGACCCAGTACTTC. As protein: CASSPGLAGRQETQYF.

The gene calls are TRBV30 and TRBJ1-4; D ambiguous. The CDR3 sequence is 13 residues long. The germline V gene has CDR1 GTSNPN and CDR2 SVGIG (reference sequence). The V end lost 4 bases, the J end lost 7 bases, and 13 bases lay between the germline ends. The CDR3 sequence: CAWNRLSGEKLFF. The CDR3 DNA follows: TGTGCCTGGAACCGTTTGAGCGGTGAAAAACTGTTTTTT.

This chain joins TRBV6-5 and TRBJ1-5, with D hard to call. Germline V gene lookup returns CDR1 MNHEY and CDR2 SVGAGI. V was cut by 0 bases and J by 5 bases, with 8 bases left in between. This CDR3 region has 14 residues. DNA of the CDR3: TGTGCCAGCAGTTACTCACGCGGAGATCAGCCCCAGCATTTT. This translates into CASSYSRGDQPQHF.

The chain employs TRBV2 and TRBJ2-7; 11 bases map to TRBD2. Germline V gives CDR1 SNHLY, CDR2 FYNNEI. The CDR3 contains 14 residues. In DNA form, the CDR3 reads TGTGCCAGCAGTGAAGCGCTTTTGGTTAGCGGGGGGGCGGTT. It codes for CASSEALLVSGGAV.

This clone showed up just once. This chain links TRBV5-1 with TRBJ1-2, with 9 bases identical to TRBD1. With V trimmed by 2 bases and J by 8 bases, 10 bases remained unmatched. Per the germline V gene, CDR1 is SGHRS and CDR2 is YFSETQ. The CDR3 has 15 amino acids. CDR3 coding DNA: TGCGCCAGCAGCTTACAGTTACAGGGGGCGAAAGGCTACACCTTC. Protein: CASSLQLQGAKGYTF.

The rearrangement uses TRBV2 and TRBJ1-1; D not certain. Germline values: CDR1 SNHLY, CDR2 FYNNEI. This CDR3 is 13 amino acids long. V was clipped by 5 bases and J by 7 bases, with 14 bases between them. The CDR3 loop is CASSSSATVEAFF. DNA of the CDR3: TGTGCCAGCAGTTCTTCCGCCACAGTTGAAGCTTTCTTT.

The V and J genes are TRBV2 and TRBJ2-5, with 7 nucleotides matching TRBD1. With V trimmed by 6 bases and J by 1 base, 2 bases remained unmatched. From germline, CDR1 is SNHLY and CDR2 FYNNEI. CDR3 length: 13 residues. CDR3 sequence (DNA): TGTGCCAGCAGCTGGGACAGCCAAGAGACCCAGTACTTC. Translating gives CASSWDSQETQYF.

This sequence joins TRBV25-1 and TRBJ1-1; D is undetermined. The CDR3 is 13 amino acids. Trimming took off 2 bases at V and 5 bases at J, with 9 bases between the two ends. Germline CDR1 MGHDK, CDR2 SYGVNS. The CDR3 nucleotides are TGTGCCAGCAGTGAAAGGCGGGGAACTGAAGCTTTCTTT. Translation: CASSERRGTEAFF.

The gene calls are TRBV7-2 and TRBJ2-2, with 11 bases identical to TRBD2. V was pared by 5 bases and J by 0 bases, with 5 bases of the junction left unmatched. Germline V gene sequence: CDR1 SGHTA, CDR2 FQGNSA. The length of the CDR3 is 17 residues. CDR3 DNA: TGTGCCAGCAGCGCGTCGGGACTAGCGGCGAACACCGGGGAGCTGTTTTTT. The encoded protein is CASSASGLAANTGELFF.

The DNA for the CDR3 is TGTGCCAGCAGCGTCGATTACTCTGGAAACACCATATATTTT. Encoded protein: CASSVDYSGNTIYF. The rearrangement uses TRBV9 and TRBJ1-3, with D uncertain. In germline, CDR1 is SGDLS, CDR2 YYNGEE. This CDR3 region has 14 residues. V was pared by 2 bases and J by 0 bases, with 6 bases between. The full variable domain, with the rest looked up from reference TRBV9 and TRBJ1-3, is DSGVTQTPKHLITATGQRVTLRCSPRSGDLSVYWYQQSLDQGLQFLIQYYNGEERAKGNILERFSAQQFPDLHSELNLSSLELGDSALYFCASSVDYSGNTIYFGEGSWLTVV.

This sequence joins TRBV25-1 and TRBJ1-2; D call uncertain. The CDR3 loop spans 13 amino acids. Germline CDR1 MGHDK, CDR2 SYGVNS. V lost 5 bases and J lost 4, with 11 bases in between. CDR3: CASSLRISYGYTF. As DNA, the CDR3 is TGTGCCAGCAGTCTGCGGATTTCCTATGGCTACACCTTC.

The CDR3 nucleotides are TGTGCCAGCAGCTTAAGCCGCTACTACGAGCAGTACTTC. It yields the protein CASSLSRYYEQYF. This chain uses TRBV7-7 with TRBJ2-7; D is ambiguous. CDR1 is SSHAT and CDR2 is FNYEAQ in the germline V gene (reference sequence). This CDR3 is built from 13 residues. V dropped 2 bases and J dropped 3 bases, with 8 bases sitting between them.

This chain links TRBV5-6 with TRBJ1-1; D remains unclear. V was pared by 1 base and J by 6 bases, with 4 bases between. CDR1 and CDR2 from the germline V gene are SGHDT and YYEEEE. The CDR3 is 11 amino acids. CDR3 amino acids: CASSLRAEAFF. CDR3 nucleotides: TGTGCCAGCAGCTTGCGGGCTGAAGCTTTCTTT.

This chain uses TRBV19 with TRBJ1-4, with D possibly being TRBD1 (6 bases). Trimming took 4 bases from V and 2 from J, leaving 8 bases between them. The germline CDR1 and CDR2 sequences are LNHDA and SQIVND (reference sequence). The CDR3 totals 14 residues. The CDR3 sequence is CASSTDRTNEKLFF. CDR3 DNA: TGTGCCAGTAGTACCGACAGGACTAATGAAAAACTGTTTTTT.

This clone was observed once. This chain joins TRBV7-2 and TRBJ2-1, with 13 nucleotides matching TRBD2. CDR1 SGHTA and CDR2 FQGNSA come from the germline V gene. The length of the CDR3 is 16 residues. V lost 4 bases to trimming and J lost 2 bases; unmatched junction nucleotides: 2. The CDR3 region is CASSYTSGGAYNEQFF. The CDR3 DNA is TGTGCCAGCAGCTATACTAGCGGGGGGGCCTACAATGAGCAGTTCTTC.

This clone was observed a single time. The DNA for the CDR3 is TGTGCCAGCAGTTCGGGACAGTTCGTCGGCTACACCTTC. This codes for CASSSGQFVGYTF. The rearrangement links TRBV28 to TRBJ1-2; 7 bases agree with TRBD1. Germline-derived CDR1 and CDR2 are MDHEN and SYDVKM. The ends lost 4 bases at V and 8 bases at J; junction bases unmatched: 7. The CDR3 contains 13 residues.

The chain joins TRBV27 to TRBJ1-1, with D possibly being TRBD1 (5 bases). Per the germline V gene, CDR1 is MNHEY and CDR2 is SMNVEV (reference sequence). The CDR3 covers 15 residues. V was shortened by 2 bases and J by 0 bases, with 10 bases between the two germline ends. CDR3 nucleotides: TGTGCCAGCAGTTTAAGTAAGGGGATGAACACTGAAGCTTTCTTT. As protein: CASSLSKGMNTEAFF.

The CDR3 DNA is TGTGCCAGCAGCGTAGCTACGAGGGCCCCTGGCTACACCTTC. Amino acid sequence: CASSVATRAPGYTF. The J gene is TRBJ1-2, the V gene TRBV9; no clear D. The CDR3 contains 14 residues. Looked up from germline, CDR1 is SGDLS and CDR2 is YYNGEE. V was pared by 0 bases and J by 7 bases, with 13 bases between.

This chain links TRBV29-1 with TRBJ2-7, with D tentatively TRBD2 (6 bases). V was cut by 4 bases and J by 3 bases, with 16 bases left in between. The germline gives CDR1 SQVTM, CDR2 ANQGSEA. CDR3 length: 14 residues. The CDR3 DNA sequence: TGCAGCGTTGGTTTTCGGGACTTCCGCTACGAGCAGTACTTC. Protein sequence: CSVGFRDFRYEQYF.

V and J are TRBV11-2 and TRBJ1-1, with D possibly being TRBD1 (6 bases). The germline V gene has CDR1 SGHAT and CDR2 FQNNGV. This CDR3 spans 14 amino acids. Trimming removed 3 bases at V and 4 bases at J, with 12 bases between. CDR3 amino acids: CASSFNRVATEAFF. DNA of the CDR3: TGTGCCAGCAGCTTCAACAGGGTAGCCACTGAAGCTTTCTTT.

The chain has TRBV6-5 and TRBJ1-2, with 10 bases lining up with TRBD1. Germline V gene lookup returns CDR1 MNHEY and CDR2 SVGAGI. This CDR3 is 13 amino acids long. Trimming removed 8 bases from V and 3 bases from J; junction bases left unmatched: 3. The CDR3, as DNA: TGTGCCAGCCGACAGGGGGCTTACTATGGCTACACCTTC. It is translated as CASRQGAYYGYTF.

The chain has TRBV10-3 and TRBJ1-6; D is unresolved. Germline CDR1 reads ENHRY; CDR2 reads SYGVKD. V gave up 3 bases and J gave up 5 bases, with 11 bases separating them. This CDR3 spans 15 amino acids. The chain's CDR3 is CAISDWGEHNSPLHF. For the CDR3, the DNA is TGTGCCATCAGTGATTGGGGAGAACATAATTCACCCCTCCACTTT.

The chain combines TRBV28 with TRBJ1-5; maybe TRBD1 (6 bases). This CDR3 has 12 amino acids. V gave up 8 bases and J gave up 5 bases, with 10 bases separating them. CDR1 and CDR2 (germline): MDHEN, SYDVKM. The chain's CDR3 is CASYQGYQPQHF. The CDR3, as DNA: TGTGCCAGCTACCAGGGGTATCAGCCCCAGCATTTT.

The V call is TRBV6-1, the J call TRBJ1-3, with 8 bases lining up with TRBD1. The CDR3 is 14 amino acids. The ends lost 11 bases at V and 0 bases at J; junction bases unmatched: 6. Germline V lookup: CDR1 MNHNS, CDR2 SASEGT. CDR3 nucleotide sequence: TGTGCCGGGGGACAGGCCCTCTCTGGAAACACCATATATTTT. It is translated as CAGGQALSGNTIYF.

The rearrangement uses TRBV2 and TRBJ1-3; D call uncertain. V was shortened by 8 bases and J by 0 bases, with 11 bases between the two germline ends. The CDR3 runs to 14 residues. Germline CDR1 and CDR2: SNHLY and FYNNEI. This CDR3 is CASYDRSSGNTIYF. For the CDR3, the DNA is TGTGCCAGCTATGACCGGAGCTCTGGAAACACCATATATTTT.